The 18 T cell receptor beta chains listed next were all sequenced from one sample in a study of prognosis after radiotherapy for stage I lung cancer (dated by TCRdb to about 2021). Instrument used: Illumina HiSeq 3000. Two rounds of multiplex PCR were performed to amplify the TCR beta CDR3 region from genomic DNA. The first PCR round used primers specific to each TRBV and TRBJ gene, and the primer sequences were filed in Chinese patent CN105087789A. The public reads were run again by TCRdb, first through fastp at Q25 and then through MiXCR, and only productive beta chains were kept. Rows are unified per CDR3 protein, each entry keeping the most common DNA and genes. The sample contains 25,000 to 35,000 distinct CDR3 sequences, 46% of them found a single time. The top ten clones comprise more than 12% of the sample. Specimen: PBMCs, collected before or after stereotactic body radiation therapy (not recorded which). All receptors come from a donor aged 50 or older with non-small cell lung cancer.

This clonotype is labeled medium-sized. This sequence joins TRBV6-1 and TRBJ1-2, with TRBD1 matching 8 bases. Per germline, CDR1 MNHNS and CDR2 SASEGT. The CDR3 is made up of 13 amino acids. After removal of 7 bases from V and 5 bases from J, the junction contained 6 bases not matched to a gene. The DNA for the CDR3 is TGTGCCAGCATACCAGGGACAGGTTATGGCTACACCTTC. It encodes CASIPGTGYGYTF.

This clonotype was seen only once. The chain has TRBV7-2 and TRBJ2-7, with TRBD2 as a possible D gene (5 bases). Germline assignment: CDR1 SGHTA and CDR2 FQGNSA. V dropped 3 bases and J dropped 3 bases, with 12 bases sitting between them. The CDR3 covers 14 residues. The CDR3 coding sequence is TGTGCCAGCAGCTTGGGAGCAGTCTACTACGAGCAGTACTTC. This translates into CASSLGAVYYEQYF.

This clonotype was seen ten or more times. The chain links TRBV4-2 to TRBJ2-3; D is ambiguous. V was shortened by 5 bases and J by 0 bases, with 9 bases between the two germline ends. CDR1 is LGHNA, CDR2 YNFKEQ, per germline. This CDR3 is built from 14 residues. Written as DNA, the CDR3 is TGTGCCAGCAGCTATCAGTCAAGCACAGATACGCAGTATTTT. Residues: CASSYQSSTDTQYF.

The chain carries TRBV6-1 and TRBJ2-1, with unresolved D. This CDR3 contains 14 residues. Trimming removed 4 bases at V and 3 bases at J, with 10 bases between. Germline-derived CDR1 and CDR2 are MNHNS and SASEGT. The CDR3 nucleotides are TGTGCCAGCAGTGCCCCGGCAGACTACAATGAGCAGTTCTTC. Protein sequence: CASSAPADYNEQFF.

This clonotype appeared many times. The chain joins TRBV7-2 to TRBJ2-1; D is uncertain. Germline V gene lookup returns CDR1 SGHTA and CDR2 FQGNSA. Trimming took 0 bases from V and 0 from J, leaving 6 bases between them. The CDR3 totals 15 residues. CDR3 sequence: CASSLALSSYNEQFF. As DNA, the CDR3 is TGTGCCAGCAGCTTAGCGTTGAGCTCCTACAATGAGCAGTTCTTC.

As for this clonotype: The junction departs from germline at one end; a sequencing error may be responsible. This chain links TRBV6-5 with TRBJ1-5, with D unclear. The germline gives CDR1 MNHEY, CDR2 SVGAGI. The CDR3 length is 13 residues. Here the CDR3 reads CASSYNMNHPQHF. In nucleotides, the CDR3 is TGTGCCAGCAGTTACAACATGAATCATCCCCAGCATTTT.

The chain couples TRBV28 to TRBJ1-1; perhaps TRBD1 as D (6 bases). V lost 2 bases and J 11 bases, leaving 18 bases between the germline ends. This CDR3 is 14 amino acids long. Germline lookup yields CDR1 MDHEN and CDR2 SYDVKM. CDR3 sequence reads: CASSLPYRARKAFF. In DNA, the CDR3 is TGTGCCAGCAGTTTACCCTACAGGGCTAGGAAGGCTTTCTTT. The variable domain in full, completed from reference TRBV28 and TRBJ1-1, reads DVKVTQSSRYLVKRTGEKVFLECVQDMDHENMFWYRQDPGLGLRLIYFSYDVKMKEKGDIPEGYSVSREKKERFSLILESASTNQTSMYLCASSLPYRARKAFFGQGTRLTVV.

With regard to this clonotype: Mismatch with germline at one junction end may stem from a read error. V gene TRBV9 combines with J gene TRBJ2-3; TRBD2 is a possible D gene (6 bases). This CDR3 comprises 15 residues. The germline CDR1 and CDR2 sequences are SGDLS and YYNGEE. CDR3 amino acids: CASTVSTGVKDTQYF. The CDR3 bases are TGTGCCAGCACCGTAAGCACGGGAGTAAAAGATACGCAGTATTTT.

This clonotype was seen just once. This may be a read error, as it is one base from a much larger clone. The V gene is TRBV19, the J gene TRBJ2-3; the D gene could be TRBD1 or TRBD2 (5 bases each). V was clipped by 2 bases and J by 8 bases, with 20 bases between them. The CDR3 has 16 residues. The germline gives CDR1 LNHDA, CDR2 SQIVND (reference sequence). The chain's CDR3 is CASSICSVGPLPTQYF. The CDR3 region has the DNA TGTGCCAGTAGTATATGTAGCGTGGGGCCCCTTCCTACGCAGTATTTT.

Concerning this clonotype itself: With a much larger clone just one base away, this may be a read error. The gene calls are TRBV29-1 and TRBJ1-2, with a tentative D call TRBD1 (6 bases). The germline V gene has CDR1 SQVTM and CDR2 ANQGSEA. This CDR3 has 14 amino acids. V dropped 6 bases and J dropped 0 bases, with 14 bases sitting between them. CDR3 protein: CSVVDRTSNYGYTF. CDR3 DNA sequence: TGCAGCGTGGTGGACAGAACCTCTAACTATGGCTACACCTTC.

V and J are TRBV12-3 or TRBV12-4 and TRBJ2-3; TRBD2 matches 10 bases. V lost 6 bases, J lost 6 bases, and 12 bases stayed unmatched. The CDR3 extends over 16 amino acids. The CDR3 region has the DNA TGTGCCAGCAGCTCCCCGCAGCGGGAGGGCCACGATACGCAGTATTTT. It specifies CASSSPQREGHDTQYF.

This clonotype has a single count. The chain links TRBV5-1 to TRBJ2-7, with 8 bases aligning to TRBD1. The V gene's germline CDR1 is SGHRS and CDR2 YFSETQ. The CDR3 totals 16 residues. V lost 4 bases, J lost 6 bases, and 15 bases stayed unmatched. The CDR3 is CASSNMAGTGAGEQYF. As DNA, the CDR3 is TGCGCCAGCAGCAACATGGCCGGGACAGGCGCTGGCGAGCAGTACTTC.

Regarding this clonotype: The junction differs from germline at one of its ends, possibly a read error. In DNA form, the CDR3 reads TGTGCCAGCATCCCTCCTAGCGGGGGGGTGAATGATCAGTTCTTC. Its translation is CASIPPSGGVNDQFF. This chain joins TRBV2 and TRBJ2-1; the match to TRBD2 covers 12 bases. Germline V gene lookup returns CDR1 SNHLY and CDR2 FYNNEI. CDR3 size: 15 residues.

Regarding this clonotype: This may come from a read error, since a much larger clone is one base off. The chain couples TRBV19 to TRBJ2-3, with TRBD1 matching 9 bases. V trimming: 5 bases; J trimming: 11 bases; junction bases outside the gene matches: 11. The germline V gene has CDR1 LNHDA and CDR2 SQIVND (reference sequence). This CDR3 comprises 14 residues. The CDR3 protein is CASSLRDRVLVQYF. The CDR3, as DNA: TGTGCCAGTAGTCTCCGGGACAGGGTCCTCGTGCAGTATTTT. Supplemented by reference TRBV19 and TRBJ2-3, the full variable domain reads DGGITQSPKYLFRKEGQNVTLSCEQNLNHDAMYWYRQDPGQGLRLIYYSQIVNDFQKGDIAEGYSVSREKKESFPLTVTSAQKNPTAFYLCASSLRDRVLVQYFGPGTRLTVL.

This clonotype was counted at least ten times. In DNA, the CDR3 is TGCGCCAGCAGCCAAGACAGGGAGGGTATGGGCGAGCAGTACTTC. Translation: CASSQDREGMGEQYF. This chain connects TRBV4-3 to TRBJ2-7; 7 nucleotides agree with TRBD2. Germline values: CDR1 LGHNA, CDR2 YSLEER. The CDR3 is 15 residues long. V was clipped by 0 bases and J by 6 bases; unmatched bases: 8.

Points on this clonotype: Since a far larger clone is one base different, this is likely a read error. The rearrangement joins TRBV28 to TRBJ1-5, with 9 nucleotides matching TRBD1. V shed 5 bases, J shed 7 bases, and the junction held 9 bases outside the gene matches. The CDR3 spans 15 residues. Germline values: CDR1 MDHEN, CDR2 SYDVKM. The CDR3 nucleotides read TGTGCCAGCAGTGAACAACCGGGACAGGGACAGCCCCAGCATTTT. It specifies CASSEQPGQGQPQHF.

Details on this clonotype: This is likely an artifact of a read error, given a far larger clone one base away. The chain is built from TRBV7-9 and TRBJ2-1; D is possibly TRBD1 (5 bases). The V end lost 3 bases, the J end lost 6 bases, and 9 bases lay between the germline ends. The germline V gene encodes CDR1 SEHNR and CDR2 FQNEAQ (reference sequence). The CDR3 totals 13 residues. CDR3 amino acids: CASSFFRVNEQFF. In nucleotides, the CDR3 is TGTGCCAGCAGCTTTTTCAGGGTCAATGAGCAGTTCTTC.

The chain carries TRBV6-2 or TRBV6-3 and TRBJ2-3; D gene unclear. Germline V lookup: CDR1 MNHEY, CDR2 SVGEGT. Trimming pared 6 bases from V and 8 bases from J, leaving 18 bases between. This CDR3 is 14 amino acids long. The CDR3 DNA sequence: TGTGCCAGCAGCACATTTCCGTCGGGTTTTACGCAGTATTTT. It codes for CASSTFPSGFTQYF.